The 5 T cell receptor beta chains reported below all come from one sample, sequenced in a study of human T cells and chemical hapten exposure. This sample's time point: pre-sensitization, week 0. The treatment denotes: therapeutic diphenylcyclopropenone sensitization with weekly scalp DPC. From the RACE reads, TCRdb called clonotypes with MiXCR, one entry per CDR3 protein. The repertoire has about 120,000 distinct CDR3 sequences, roughly 12% of them found once; the top ten carry around 2.8%. The source material was whole blood, sampled in connection with sensitization to the hapten diphenylcyclopropenone (DPC). Receptors originate from a woman aged 18-29 years with alopecia areata. Some clones in this sample may be carry-over from other donors' samples.

In this sample, this clonotype turned up many times. The chain couples TRBV12-3 or TRBV12-4 to TRBJ1-1; D is undetermined. Trimming shortened V by 2 bases and J by 5 bases, and 6 bases separated the two germline ends. The CDR3 length is 12 residues. The CDR3 DNA reads TGTGCCAGCAGTTTATCGGGAACTGAAGCTTTCTTT. Translated: CASSLSGTEAFF.

The chain has TRBV7-6 and TRBJ2-1, with unresolved D. This CDR3 has 15 amino acids. CDR1 is SGHVS and CDR2 is FNYEAQ in the germline V gene. Trimming removed 4 bases from V and 4 bases from J, with 14 bases in between. This CDR3 is CASSSSIGLYNEQFF. As DNA, the CDR3 is TGTGCCAGCAGCTCCTCTATAGGGCTTTACAATGAGCAGTTCTTC.

The rearrangement links TRBV7-8 to TRBJ2-5, with D perhaps TRBD1 or TRBD2 (5 bases each). V was cut by 5 bases and J by 4 bases, with 14 bases left in between. There are 14 residues in the CDR3. Germline CDR1 is SGHVS and CDR2 is FQNEAQ. In DNA form, the CDR3 reads TGTGCCAGCAGCGAGACGGGACCTTCAGAGACCCAGTACTTC. Protein product: CASSETGPSETQYF.

This clonotype was detected ten times or more. The V gene is TRBV9, the J gene TRBJ1-2; 7 bases map to TRBD1. V was clipped by 4 bases and J by 4 bases; unmatched bases: 4. This CDR3 region has 13 residues. Germline V CDR1 and CDR2: SGDLS, YYNGEE. Here the CDR3 DNA reads TGTGCCAGCAGCTCAGGGACAGCCTATGGCTACACCTTC. It yields the protein CASSSGTAYGYTF.

A few counts support this clonotype. This sequence joins TRBV4-3 and TRBJ2-1; no reliable D call. The CDR3 extends over 14 amino acids. V was clipped by 1 base and J by 2 bases, with 6 bases between them. CDR1 is LGHNA and CDR2 is YSLEER in the germline V gene. The CDR3 sequence is CASSQVGTYNEQFF. In nucleotides, the CDR3 is TGCGCCAGCAGCCAAGTAGGTACCTACAATGAGCAGTTCTTC.